The 21 T cell receptor beta chains listed next were all sequenced from one sample in a study of shared clonotypes between healthy human individuals. TCRdb's table, derived via immunoSEQ multiplex PCR, lists solely in-frame clones and lacks some. The profile shows about 560,000 clones, roughly four fifths of them singletons. The sequencing sample was made of PBMCs. These receptor sequences come from a woman between 40 and 50 years old in good health. Some clones in this sample may be carry-over from other donors' samples.

The table lists this clone with a few counts. The chain combines TRBV2 with TRBJ1-2, with D possibly TRBD1 on 6 matching bases. Per the germline V gene, CDR1 is SNHLY and CDR2 is FYNNEI. V gave up 1 base and J gave up 4 bases, with 16 bases separating them. The CDR3 is made up of 16 amino acids. The CDR3 spells CASSEGPGAGVYGYTF. The CDR3 nucleotides are TGTGCCAGCAGTGAAGGGCCGGGGGCAGGAGTCTATGGCTACACCTTC.

The CDR3 protein is CASSATSGAYNEQFF. In DNA, the CDR3 is TGTGCCAGCAGCGCGACTAGCGGAGCTTACAATGAGCAGTTCTTC. This chain links TRBV7-3 with TRBJ2-1; 9 nucleotides agree with TRBD2. V lost 5 bases to trimming and J lost 4 bases; unmatched junction nucleotides: 6. Germline V gene lookup returns CDR1 SGHTA and CDR2 FQGTGA. CDR3 length: 15 residues.

The chain couples TRBV28 to TRBJ2-7; no firm D call. V was shortened by 4 bases and J by 3 bases, with 13 bases between the two germline ends. Germline V gives CDR1 MDHEN, CDR2 SYDVKM. CDR3 length: 14 residues. CDR3 amino acids: CASSSPPENYEQYF. DNA for the CDR3: TGTGCCAGCAGTTCCCCCCCTGAGAACTACGAGCAGTACTTC.

The chain uses TRBV11-2 and TRBJ2-5, with 11 bases aligning to TRBD2. Germline CDR1 and CDR2: SGHAT and FQNNGV. Trimming at V came to 6 bases and at J to 5 bases, leaving 8 bases not matched to a gene. The CDR3 runs to 15 residues. The CDR3 DNA follows: TGTGCCAGCAGGATTCTAGCGGGAGGCAGGGAGACCCAGTACTTC. It codes for CASRILAGGRETQYF. Combining the CDR3 with reference TRBV11-2 and TRBJ2-5 gives the whole variable domain EAGVAQSPRYKIIEKRQSVAFWCNPISGHATLYWYQQILGQGPKLLIQFQNNGVVDDSQLPKDRFSAERLKGVDSTLKIQPAKLEDSAVYLCASRILAGGRETQYFGPGTRLLVL.

V and J are TRBV18 and TRBJ2-6; TRBD1 matches 8 bases. V was clipped by 2 bases and J by 1 base; unmatched bases: 4. The CDR3 has 17 residues. CDR1 KGHSH and CDR2 LQKENI come from the germline V gene. The CDR3 here is CASSPKGQGSGANVLTF. Written as DNA, the CDR3 is TGTGCCAGCTCACCAAAAGGACAGGGATCTGGGGCCAACGTCCTGACTTTC.

The V gene is TRBV4-1, the J gene TRBJ2-7, with 11 bases that match TRBD1. The ends lost 3 bases at V and 0 bases at J; junction bases unmatched: 4. CDR1 is MGHRA, CDR2 YSYEKL, per germline. The CDR3 runs 16 residues. The CDR3 loop reads CASSHAGTGGSYEQYF. The CDR3 nucleotides read TGCGCCAGCAGCCACGCCGGGACAGGGGGCTCCTACGAGCAGTACTTC.

The V call is TRBV19, the J call TRBJ2-2; TRBD1 agrees at 7 bases. The CDR3 contains 16 residues. Trimming at V came to 5 bases and at J to 6 bases, leaving 12 bases not matched to a gene. The germline gives CDR1 LNHDA, CDR2 SQIVND (reference sequence). CDR3 protein: CASSRFRTGRSGELFF. The CDR3 nucleotides are TGTGCCAGTAGTCGCTTTAGGACAGGCCGGTCCGGGGAGCTGTTTTTT. The full variable domain, rest sourced from reference TRBV19 and TRBJ2-2, is DGGITQSPKYLFRKEGQNVTLSCEQNLNHDAMYWYRQDPGQGLRLIYYSQIVNDFQKGDIAEGYSVSREKKESFPLTVTSAQKNPTAFYLCASSRFRTGRSGELFFGEGSRLTVL.

CDR3 in DNA: TGTGCCAGCAGCCCAAAAGGACAAGGGAATGAGCAGTTCTTC. It translates to CASSPKGQGNEQFF. V usage is TRBV5-4 and J usage is TRBJ2-1; D is perhaps TRBD1 (5 bases). The CDR3 runs to 14 residues. Trimming stripped 4 bases from V and 7 bases from J, with 15 bases between. Germline V gives CDR1 SGHNT, CDR2 YYREEE (reference sequence).

With respect to this clone: A much more abundant neighbour one base away suggests this may be a read error. This chain uses TRBV28 with TRBJ2-7; D gene ambiguous. Germline-derived CDR1 and CDR2 are MDHEN and SYDVKM. CDR3 length: 13 residues. Here the CDR3 DNA reads TGTGCCTGCAGTTTCGCCCCCTCCTACGAGCAGTACTTC. It encodes CACSFAPSYEQYF.

Of note for this clone: This is likely an artifact of a read error, given a far larger clone one base away. The chain uses TRBV30 and TRBJ2-1, with 10 bases identical to TRBD2. Germline assignment: CDR1 GTSNPN and CDR2 SVGIG (reference sequence). Trimming at V came to 1 base and at J to 7 bases, leaving 7 bases not matched to a gene. The length of the CDR3 is 15 residues. CDR3 amino acids: CAWSGTSGPRNEQFF. The CDR3 DNA reads TGTGCCTGGAGTGGGACTAGCGGACCACGGAATGAGCAGTTCTTC.

The chain links TRBV25-1 to TRBJ1-6, with 9 bases identical to TRBD1. This CDR3 has 14 amino acids. Germline values: CDR1 MGHDK, CDR2 SYGVNS. With V trimmed by 6 bases and J by 9 bases, 6 bases remained unmatched. This CDR3 reads CASRATGGASPLHF. The CDR3 coding sequence is TGTGCCAGCAGGGCCACAGGGGGCGCTTCACCCCTCCACTTT.

The gene calls are TRBV5-1 and TRBJ2-7; TRBD1 agrees at 7 bases. With V trimmed by 2 bases and J by 2 bases, 4 bases remained unmatched. Germline assignment: CDR1 SGHRS and CDR2 YFSETQ. This CDR3 comprises 14 residues. CDR3 amino acids: CASSLQGQTYEQYF. CDR3 sequence (DNA): TGCGCCAGCAGCTTACAGGGACAGACCTACGAGCAGTACTTC.

This chain connects TRBV11-1 to TRBJ2-2; 7 bases match TRBD2. With V trimmed by 1 base and J by 4 bases, 0 bases remained unmatched. The CDR3 covers 14 residues. Germline V gives CDR1 SGHAT, CDR2 FQDESV (reference sequence). The CDR3 reads CASSLGTSTGELFF. In DNA, the CDR3 is TGTGCCAGCAGCTTAGGGACTAGCACCGGGGAGCTGTTTTTT.

CDR3: CASSPRGLGGELFF. CDR3 sequence (DNA): TGTGCCAGCAGTCCCCGAGGACTGGGGGGGGAGCTGTTTTTT. The chain combines TRBV2 with TRBJ2-2, with D maybe TRBD2 (5 bases). Germline CDR1 is SNHLY and CDR2 is FYNNEI. This CDR3 has 14 residues. Trimming left V 5 bases short and J 8 bases short, with 15 bases between.

This clone has just a few counts. The V gene is TRBV29-1, the J gene TRBJ2-3; 7 bases are shared with TRBD1. Germline V CDR1 and CDR2: SQVTM, ANQGSEA. After removal of 7 bases from V and 2 bases from J, the junction contained 12 bases not matched to a gene. This CDR3 has 15 amino acids. The CDR3 DNA reads as TGCAGCGCTGACCCGACAGGGCCGACCACAGATACGCAGTATTTT. Encoded protein: CSADPTGPTTDTQYF.

The chain uses TRBV6-1 and TRBJ1-2; 8 bases align to TRBD1. Per the germline V gene, CDR1 is MNHNS and CDR2 is SASEGT. The J segment lost 7 bases and the V segment lost 5 bases, leaving 6 bases of the junction unmatched. The CDR3 is made up of 13 amino acids. The CDR3 region has the DNA TGTGCCAGCAGTCTGGACAGGGTATCTGGCTACACCTTC. Translation: CASSLDRVSGYTF.

The J gene is TRBJ2-7, the V gene TRBV21-1. TRBV21-1 is reported as a pseudogene. This CDR3 spans 17 amino acids. CDR3 residues: CASSKSFRGHRTEEQYF. Here the CDR3 DNA reads TGTGCCAGCAGCAAATCTTTTCGGGGCCACCGGACGGAGGAGCAGTACTTC.

V and J are TRBV11-1 and TRBJ2-6, with 7 nucleotides matching TRBD1. Germline V gives CDR1 SGHAT, CDR2 FQDESV (reference sequence). Trimming removed 5 bases from V and 2 bases from J; junction bases left unmatched: 6. The CDR3 loop spans 16 amino acids. For the CDR3, the DNA is TGTGCCAGCAGCCTGACAGGGTTAACTGGGGCCAACGTCCTGACTTTC. Protein product: CASSLTGLTGANVLTF.

This clone was picked up a small number of times. The chain employs TRBV11-3 and TRBJ2-7, with TRBD1 matching over 9 bases. Germline assignment: CDR1 SGHNT and CDR2 YENEEA. V shed 1 base and J 5 bases; nucleotides not matched to a gene: 3. The CDR3 totals 14 residues. DNA of the CDR3: TGTGCCAGCAGCTTAGCCGGGACAGGGAACGAGCAGTACTTC. Translated, it gives CASSLAGTGNEQYF.

The V gene is TRBV27, the J gene TRBJ1-1, with 7 bases that match TRBD1. J lost 3 bases, V lost 6 bases, and 7 bases had no gene match. Germline V gives CDR1 MNHEY, CDR2 SMNVEV (reference sequence). This CDR3 spans 14 amino acids. DNA for the CDR3: TGTGCCAGCAGGGAACCTACAGGGGACACTGAAGCTTTCTTT. It specifies CASREPTGDTEAFF.

The CDR3 reads CASSQQGPGETQYF. The CDR3 nucleotides are TGTGCCAGCAGCCAACAGGGCCCTGGAGAGACCCAGTACTTC. The V call is TRBV7-3, the J call TRBJ2-5, with D tentatively TRBD1 (6 bases). CDR3 length equals 14 residues. The germline gives CDR1 SGHTA, CDR2 FQGTGA. Between the trimmed V and J ends, which lost 5 bases and 4 bases, there was a span of 14 bases.